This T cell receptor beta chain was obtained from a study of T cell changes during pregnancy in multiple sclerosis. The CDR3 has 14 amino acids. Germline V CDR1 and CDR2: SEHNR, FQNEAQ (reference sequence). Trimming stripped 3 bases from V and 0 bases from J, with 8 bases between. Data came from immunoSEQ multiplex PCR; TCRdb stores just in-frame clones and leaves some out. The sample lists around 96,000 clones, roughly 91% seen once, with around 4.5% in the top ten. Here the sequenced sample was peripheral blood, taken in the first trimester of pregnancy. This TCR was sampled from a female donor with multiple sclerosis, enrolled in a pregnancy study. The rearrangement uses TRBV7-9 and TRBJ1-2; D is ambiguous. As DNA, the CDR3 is TGTGCCAGCAGCTTCGCGGATTCTAACTATGGCTACACCTTC. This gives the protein CASSFADSNYGYTF.